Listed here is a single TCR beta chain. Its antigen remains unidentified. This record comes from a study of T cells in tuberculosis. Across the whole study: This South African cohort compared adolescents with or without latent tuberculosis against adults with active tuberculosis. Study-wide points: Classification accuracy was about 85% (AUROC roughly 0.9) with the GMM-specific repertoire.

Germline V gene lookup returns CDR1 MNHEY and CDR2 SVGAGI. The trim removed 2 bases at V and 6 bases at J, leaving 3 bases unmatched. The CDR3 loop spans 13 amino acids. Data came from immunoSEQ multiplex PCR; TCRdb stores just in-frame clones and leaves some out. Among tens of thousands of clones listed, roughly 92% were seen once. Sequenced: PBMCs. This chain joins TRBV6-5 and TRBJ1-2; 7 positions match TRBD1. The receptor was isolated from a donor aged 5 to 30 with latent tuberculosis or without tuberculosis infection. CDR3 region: CASSYTGQDGYTF. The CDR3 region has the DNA TGTGCCAGCAGTTACACCGGACAGGATGGCTACACCTTC.